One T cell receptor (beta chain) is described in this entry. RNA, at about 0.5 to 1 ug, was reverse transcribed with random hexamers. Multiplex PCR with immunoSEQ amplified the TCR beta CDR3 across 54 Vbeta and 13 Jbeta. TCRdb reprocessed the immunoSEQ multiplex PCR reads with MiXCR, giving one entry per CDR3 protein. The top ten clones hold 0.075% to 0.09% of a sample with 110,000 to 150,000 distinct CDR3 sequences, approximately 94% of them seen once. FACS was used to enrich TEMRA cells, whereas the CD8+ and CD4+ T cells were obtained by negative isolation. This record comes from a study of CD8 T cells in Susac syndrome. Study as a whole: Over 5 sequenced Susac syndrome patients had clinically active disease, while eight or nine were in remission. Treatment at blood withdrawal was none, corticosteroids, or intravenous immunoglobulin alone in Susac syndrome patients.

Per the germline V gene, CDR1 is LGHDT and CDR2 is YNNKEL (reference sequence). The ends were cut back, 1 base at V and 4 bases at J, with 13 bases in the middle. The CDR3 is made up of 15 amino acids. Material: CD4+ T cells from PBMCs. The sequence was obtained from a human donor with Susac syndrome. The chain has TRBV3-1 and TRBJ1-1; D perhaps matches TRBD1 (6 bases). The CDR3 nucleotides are TGTGCCAGCAGCCAAGGATTAGGAGGGGGCACTGAAGCTTTCTTT. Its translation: CASSQGLGGGTEAFF.